The clone carrying this T cell receptor (beta chain) was picked up a small number of times. The antigen is undetermined. The source of the sample is a study of T cell repertoires in cytomegalovirus infection. Study results and caveats: Identification of carriers of CMV plus the relevant HLA was performed using cumulative public TCR beta family frequency. CMV-specific TCR beta clonotypes restricted by HLA-C were the ones dominating the ex vivo response.

From the reads, TCRdb called clonotypes with MiXCR, one entry per CDR3 protein. Of fewer than 1,000,000 distinct CDR3 sequences in the sample, less than 35% were seen once. Trimming took off 2 bases at V and 0 bases at J, with 15 bases between the two ends. Germline CDR1 reads SEHNR; CDR2 reads FQNEAQ (reference sequence). The CDR3 covers 17 residues. This TCR was sampled from a human donor in good health (CMV status not recorded). Some clones in this sample may be carry-over from other donors' samples. V usage is TRBV7-9 and J usage is TRBJ2-3; D perhaps matches TRBD2 (6 bases). The material sequenced was cultured CD8+ T cells from PBMCs, taken from culture after CMV antigen stimulation. In DNA, the CDR3 is TGTGCCAGCAGCTTATCGCTGGGGGGACCTAGCACAGATACGCAGTATTTT. This codes for CASSLSLGGPSTDTQYF.